The clone carrying this T cell receptor beta chain was detected ten times or more. Hyperthyroidism cases were recent diagnoses of under 2 months' duration in people aged 18 to 65. If patients had other autoimmune diseases, uncontrolled infections, pregnancy or lactation, they were excluded. Germline V gene sequence: CDR1 MNHEY, CDR2 SVGAGI. There are 16 residues in the CDR3. Trimming at V came to 6 bases and at J to 2 bases, leaving 7 bases not matched to a gene. The entry originates in a study of Graves' ophthalmopathy and Graves' hyperthyroidism. CDR3 regions of TCR beta were amplified from RNA transcripts. First-round RT-PCR employed HTBI primers, with a second-round multiplex PCR after it. TCRdb reanalysed the multiplex PCR reads using MiXCR and keeps one entry per CDR3 protein. The table includes over a million distinct CDR3 sequences, roughly 35% detected once.

The origin of this receptor is an adult man with Graves' hyperthyroidism. The chain employs TRBV6-5 and TRBJ2-6; 7 nucleotides match TRBD1. The sample was peripheral blood or thyroid tissue (not recorded which). DNA for the CDR3: TGTGCCAGCAGCCAAACAGGGGCGGCTGGGGCCAACGTCCTGACTTTC. Translating gives CASSQTGAAGANVLTF.